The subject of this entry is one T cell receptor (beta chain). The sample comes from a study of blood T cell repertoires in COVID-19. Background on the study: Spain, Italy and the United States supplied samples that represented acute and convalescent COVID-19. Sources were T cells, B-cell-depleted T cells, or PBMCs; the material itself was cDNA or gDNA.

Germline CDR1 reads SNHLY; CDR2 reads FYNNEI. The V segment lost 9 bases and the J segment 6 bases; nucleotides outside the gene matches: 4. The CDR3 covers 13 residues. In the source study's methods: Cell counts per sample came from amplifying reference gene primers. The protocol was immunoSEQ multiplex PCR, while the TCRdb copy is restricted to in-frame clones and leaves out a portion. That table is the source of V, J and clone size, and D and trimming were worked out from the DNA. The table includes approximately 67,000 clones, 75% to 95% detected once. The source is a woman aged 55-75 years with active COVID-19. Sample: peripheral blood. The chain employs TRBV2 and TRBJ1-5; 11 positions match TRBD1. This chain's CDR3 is CASRTGGSQPQHF. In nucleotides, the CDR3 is TGTGCCAGTCGGACAGGGGGCAGTCAGCCCCAGCATTTT.